The source of this T cell receptor beta chain is a study of Ad26.COV2.S vaccination and SARS-CoV-2 variants. Study summary: Ad26.COV2.S, an intramuscular injection, was given once or twice 56 days apart.

Sequenced by immunoSEQ multiplex PCR; TCRdb stores in-frame clones only, minus some. The table includes over 400,000 clones, about 90% detected once. The V gene end was trimmed by 2 bases and the J gene end by 0 bases; junction bases not matched to a gene: 11. Germline CDR1 is MDHEN and CDR2 is SYDVKM. The CDR3 spans 19 residues. As for this clone: Its antigen is unidentified.

Treatment indicated: around 19 received Ad26.COV2.S at low or high dose, single or two shots; five or six received placebo; per-sample allocation not given. Samples analyzed were those drawn on day 63 after the first vaccine or placebo injection. Study-wide results and caveats: A substantial breadth of spike-specific CD8+ and CD4+ T cell responses after vaccination has been reported.

This chain uses TRBV28 with TRBJ1-4; TRBD1 aligns across 8 bases. The clonotype was recovered from a person aged 18-65 years who received the Ad26.COV2.S COVID-19 vaccine or a placebo. This sample comprised peripheral blood, obtained in a trial of Ad26.COV2.S vaccine versus placebo. The CDR3 spells CASSLPGGTLGPTNEKLFF. The DNA for the CDR3 is TGTGCCAGCAGTTTACCAGGGGGCACTCTGGGTCCAACTAATGAAAAACTGTTTTTT. The full variable domain, in which reference TRBV28 and TRBJ1-4 provide the parts outside the CDR3, is DVKVTQSSRYLVKRTGEKVFLECVQDMDHENMFWYRQDPGLGLRLIYFSYDVKMKEKGDIPEGYSVSREKKERFSLILESASTNQTSMYLCASSLPGGTLGPTNEKLFFGSGTQLSVL.